The clone carrying this T cell receptor (beta chain) was detected many times. Antigen: not known. Using genomic DNA as the template, TCR beta VDJ and CDR3 profiling was carried out. TCRdb reprocessed the reads with MiXCR, giving one entry per CDR3 protein. The sample includes around 500,000 distinct CDR3 sequences, roughly 34% seen only once; the top ten take approximately 0.82%. Those patients picked for sequencing had displayed CD8+CD57+ cell expansion on flow cytometry. Severe acquired aplastic anemia affected all patients. V was shortened by 7 bases and J by 0 bases, with 9 bases between the two germline ends. CDR1 is KGHDR, CDR2 SFDVKD, per germline. The CDR3 consists of 14 residues. This record belongs to a study of CD8+CD57+ T cells in acquired aplastic anemia. As for the study in general: Sorted CD4+ and CD8+ cells yielded roughly 3.4 ug of DNA on average.

Study-level findings and limits: Between patients and controls, around 27 CD8+ CDR3 sequences were found in common. In CD8+ cells, Simpson's diversity showed no significant difference between patients and controls.

The receptor was derived from a human donor with aplastic anemia. This chain joins TRBV24-1 and TRBJ2-4, with D perhaps TRBD1 or TRBD2 (5 bases each). The sequenced sample consisted of sorted CD4+, CD8+, or CD8+CD57+ T cells (not recorded which) from PBMCs. The CDR3 region is CATRGDLAKNIQYF. Here the CDR3 DNA reads TGTGCCACCAGAGGGGACCTAGCCAAAAACATTCAGTACTTC.